A selection of T cell receptor beta chains follows, all from one sample in a study of Ad26.COV2.S vaccination and SARS-CoV-2 variants. The protocol was immunoSEQ multiplex PCR, while the TCRdb copy is restricted to in-frame clones and leaves out a portion. The data hold under 500,000 clones, with over 80% observed a single time. The sample consisted of peripheral blood, taken in a trial of Ad26.COV2.S vaccine versus placebo. The receptors come from a person between 18 and 59 years old who received the Ad26.COV2.S COVID-19 vaccine or a placebo. The conserved cysteine and the conserved F or W are not part of the CDR3 here. The order of the fields is V gene, J gene, CDR3 protein.

v_gene: TRBV7-9; j_gene: TRBJ1-4; CDR3aa: ASSLGTGDEKLF
v_gene: TRBV29-1; j_gene: TRBJ2-7; CDR3aa: SGRQGSNYEQY
v_gene: TRBV7-9; j_gene: TRBJ2-7; CDR3aa: ASSQGSNYEQY
v_gene: TRBV4-3; j_gene: TRBJ2-7; CDR3aa: ASSPDRTSFFYEQY
v_gene: TRBV27; j_gene: TRBJ2-7; CDR3aa: ASSFIGLAHEQY
v_gene: TRBV7-2; j_gene: TRBJ1-2; CDR3aa: ASSLVAGGHTNYGYT
v_gene: TRBV11-3; j_gene: TRBJ2-7; CDR3aa: ASSRRESYEQY
v_gene: TRBV5-1; j_gene: TRBJ2-7; CDR3aa: ASSSGSLYEQY
v_gene: TRBV2; j_gene: TRBJ2-3; CDR3aa: ASSRDRPSTDTQY
v_gene: TRBV11-2; j_gene: TRBJ2-3; CDR3aa: ASSLSPPDTQY
v_gene: TRBV11-2; j_gene: TRBJ1-3; CDR3aa: ASSWGLSGNTIY
v_gene: TRBV18; j_gene: TRBJ2-3; CDR3aa: ASSPLRTSGVTDTQY
v_gene: TRBV6-2/TRBV6-3; j_gene: TRBJ2-7; CDR3aa: ASSFTWGKTYEQY
v_gene: TRBV5-1; j_gene: TRBJ1-1; CDR3aa: ASSSPQLQGRRHTEAF
v_gene: TRBV19; j_gene: TRBJ1-4; CDR3aa: ASRDRSATNEKLF
v_gene: TRBV7-6; j_gene: TRBJ2-7; CDR3aa: ASSFPRGGQAYEQY
v_gene: TRBV2; j_gene: TRBJ1-5; CDR3aa: ASRGDRGYQPQH
v_gene: TRBV18; j_gene: TRBJ1-1; CDR3aa: ASSPSGTEAF
v_gene: TRBV5-5; j_gene: TRBJ2-7; CDR3aa: ASSLEAYEQY
v_gene: TRBV4-3; j_gene: TRBJ2-2; CDR3aa: ASSQEQGQGVGTGELF
v_gene: TRBV5-1; j_gene: TRBJ2-1; CDR3aa: ASSHLFDNEQF
v_gene: TRBV29-1; j_gene: TRBJ2-7; CDR3aa: SVEGLGTGSFYEQY
v_gene: TRBV6-5; j_gene: TRBJ2-1; CDR3aa: ASSYALVNEQF
v_gene: TRBV5-3; j_gene: TRBJ2-4; CDR3aa: ARSFLRPKNIQY
v_gene: TRBV5-4; j_gene: TRBJ1-2; CDR3aa: ASSLRGADGGYT
v_gene: TRBV13; j_gene: TRBJ1-6; CDR3aa: ASSFQPDRVGNSPLH
v_gene: TRBV27; j_gene: TRBJ2-7; CDR3aa: ASSAQPGQGTYEQY
v_gene: TRBV2; j_gene: TRBJ1-4; CDR3aa: ASSGNFEKLF
v_gene: TRBV7-8; j_gene: TRBJ2-5; CDR3aa: ASSTGALAPREETQY
v_gene: TRBV27; j_gene: TRBJ1-5; CDR3aa: ASSLNQPQH
v_gene: TRBV6-6; j_gene: TRBJ2-2; CDR3aa: ASRRGESGELF
v_gene: TRBV5-4; j_gene: TRBJ2-5; CDR3aa: ASSSTGTRLQETQY
v_gene: TRBV4-3; j_gene: TRBJ2-2; CDR3aa: ASSLRGHANTGELF
v_gene: TRBV5-1; j_gene: TRBJ1-4; CDR3aa: ASSEKDRATNEKLF
v_gene: TRBV2; j_gene: TRBJ2-1; CDR3aa: ASIPRGGPGNEQF
v_gene: TRBV30; j_gene: TRBJ1-1; CDR3aa: AWSDTGPEAF
v_gene: TRBV7-8; j_gene: TRBJ1-1; CDR3aa: ASSPTRSAEAF
v_gene: TRBV5-1; j_gene: TRBJ2-7; CDR3aa: ASSPDNYEQY
v_gene: TRBV25-1; j_gene: TRBJ1-3; CDR3aa: ARGTGVVAGNTIY
v_gene: TRBV27; j_gene: TRBJ2-1; CDR3aa: ASSYSEDNEQF